These T cell receptor beta chains were read from a single sample in a study of tumor and adjacent non-tumor tissue in lung cancer. TCRdb passed the multiplex PCR reads through MiXCR, listing each CDR3 protein once. This repertoire shows about 60,000 distinct CDR3 sequences, about 55% found once; its top ten account for about 31%. Sequences were obtained from distant non-tumor lung tissue. These receptors originate from a man aged 70 or older with non-small cell lung cancer. The CDR3 runs from the conserved cysteine through the conserved F or W. Fields, in order: J gene, V gene, CDR3 protein.

J gene: TRBJ2-1; V gene: TRBV5-1; CDR3 protein: CASSSPGADEQFF
J gene: TRBJ2-2; V gene: TRBV2; CDR3 protein: CASSDFANTGELLF
J gene: TRBJ2-1; V gene: TRBV11-3; CDR3 protein: CASSLGGTEKEQFF
J gene: TRBJ1-1; V gene: TRBV11-1; CDR3 protein: CVSIGRVNTGAFF
J gene: TRBJ2-1; V gene: TRBV28; CDR3 protein: CASGTRQGGYNEQFF
J gene: TRBJ1-5; V gene: TRBV5-6; CDR3 protein: CAGNLGRESRQPQHF
J gene: TRBJ1-1; V gene: TRBV5-4; CDR3 protein: CASSPTGLTEAFF
J gene: TRBJ2-7; V gene: TRBV2; CDR3 protein: CASSADRAGYEQYF
J gene: TRBJ2-5; V gene: TRBV6-2/TRBV6-3; CDR3 protein: CASRYRGGETQYF
J gene: TRBJ2-2; V gene: TRBV12-3/TRBV12-4; CDR3 protein: CARSPLIHRGELFF
J gene: TRBJ1-2; V gene: TRBV7-9; CDR3 protein: CASSSTTTDYCYTF
J gene: TRBJ2-3; V gene: TRBV10-3; CDR3 protein: CAVSDGLREDTQYF
J gene: TRBJ2-5; V gene: TRBV5-1; CDR3 protein: CASSLATGPGTQYF
J gene: TRBJ2-3; V gene: TRBV6-4; CDR3 protein: CASSDSFPAGGHTDTQYF
J gene: TRBJ2-1; V gene: TRBV6-1; CDR3 protein: CASRPRESFNEQFF
J gene: TRBJ1-1; V gene: TRBV12-3/TRBV12-4; CDR3 protein: CASSFGRAYEAFF
J gene: TRBJ1-2; V gene: TRBV5-8; CDR3 protein: CASSLEGSGYTF
J gene: TRBJ2-5; V gene: TRBV11-2; CDR3 protein: CASNPLGGQETQYF
J gene: TRBJ2-7; V gene: TRBV4-1; CDR3 protein: CASSQSPGASGTHEQYF
J gene: TRBJ2-1; V gene: TRBV6-6; CDR3 protein: CTSRIAGEHNEQFF
J gene: TRBJ2-2; V gene: TRBV30; CDR3 protein: CAWKRRTGNTGELFF
J gene: TRBJ1-2; V gene: TRBV10-3; CDR3 protein: CATKGTGEGGYTF
J gene: TRBJ2-2; V gene: TRBV11-2; CDR3 protein: CVSSPLGTGKLFF
J gene: TRBJ2-7; V gene: TRBV4-1; CDR3 protein: CASSVQGGEQYF
J gene: TRBJ1-2; V gene: TRBV6-6; CDR3 protein: CASNPQGQLCTF
J gene: TRBJ2-2; V gene: TRBV29-1; CDR3 protein: CSVNPGLENTGELLF
J gene: TRBJ2-1; V gene: TRBV28; CDR3 protein: CASSFRRSSVNNEQFF
J gene: TRBJ2-1; V gene: TRBV5-1; CDR3 protein: CAISWGETYNEQFF
J gene: TRBJ2-1; V gene: TRBV5-6; CDR3 protein: CTSSLSIPSEQFF
J gene: TRBJ2-3; V gene: TRBV5-4; CDR3 protein: CAYVTADTQYF
J gene: TRBJ2-5; V gene: TRBV12-3/TRBV12-4; CDR3 protein: CASSLGGVETQYF
J gene: TRBJ2-3; V gene: TRBV11-2; CDR3 protein: CANSLRTIPGPTDTQYF
J gene: TRBJ2-4; V gene: TRBV10-3; CDR3 protein: CAISEFDRDTNIQYF
J gene: TRBJ2-7; V gene: TRBV6-1; CDR3 protein: CASSAFGRGSYEQCF
J gene: TRBJ2-7; V gene: TRBV7-9; CDR3 protein: CASSLGPSRSSYEQYF
J gene: TRBJ1-6; V gene: TRBV28; CDR3 protein: CASSRSGTESPLHF
J gene: TRBJ2-5; V gene: TRBV6-6; CDR3 protein: CASSSKAGETQYF
J gene: TRBJ1-1; V gene: TRBV11-2; CDR3 protein: CTSSLTDTETSF
J gene: TRBJ2-7; V gene: TRBV11-2; CDR3 protein: CANSAGSWGYEQYF
J gene: TRBJ2-1; V gene: TRBV29-1; CDR3 protein: CSVGTLASGSGEQFF
J gene: TRBJ1-5; V gene: TRBV20-1; CDR3 protein: CSAWTGFGNQPQHF
J gene: TRBJ2-2; V gene: TRBV6-5; CDR3 protein: CASSQSESRGIAGELFF
J gene: -; V gene: TRBV11-1; CDR3 protein: CASSLARLADSYIQYF
J gene: TRBJ2-7; V gene: TRBV10-2; CDR3 protein: CASGQGQGFEQYF
J gene: TRBJ1-1; V gene: TRBV14; CDR3 protein: CVSSLQGWDTEAFF
J gene: TRBJ2-6; V gene: TRBV6-5; CDR3 protein: CASGYSLPTGTGANVLTF
J gene: TRBJ2-2; V gene: TRBV6-5; CDR3 protein: CANRISGTGMYAGELFF
J gene: TRBJ2-4; V gene: TRBV29-1; CDR3 protein: CSVAEGVQYF
J gene: TRBJ1-2; V gene: TRBV5-6; CDR3 protein: CACSFELEANYDYTF
J gene: TRBJ2-7; V gene: TRBV4-1; CDR3 protein: CASSQGRGIYEQYF
J gene: TRBJ2-1; V gene: TRBV7-3; CDR3 protein: CASSPLPSRAGVIQNEQFF
J gene: TRBJ2-7; V gene: TRBV12-3/TRBV12-4; CDR3 protein: CASSFGHLISYTQYF
J gene: TRBJ2-7; V gene: TRBV12-3/TRBV12-4; CDR3 protein: CANTCSREDEQYF
J gene: TRBJ1-1; V gene: TRBV29-1; CDR3 protein: CSVEESSEAFF
J gene: TRBJ2-1; V gene: TRBV20-1; CDR3 protein: CSAKERKDRVANEQFF
J gene: TRBJ2-2; V gene: TRBV6-4; CDR3 protein: CASSDYGGNTGELFF
J gene: TRBJ1-2; V gene: TRBV30; CDR3 protein: CAWSVRRGANGYTF
J gene: TRBJ2-3; V gene: TRBV4-2; CDR3 protein: CPSSHGGTDTQYF
J gene: TRBJ2-1; V gene: TRBV6-2/TRBV6-3; CDR3 protein: CASTYGTCLLGNEQFF
J gene: TRBJ2-2; V gene: TRBV11-2; CDR3 protein: CASTLAGTGELFF